The 20 T cell receptor beta chains reported below all come from one sample, sequenced in a study of blood T cell repertoires in COVID-19. Measured with immunoSEQ multiplex PCR; TCRdb has only the in-frame clones, and not every one. This sample has roughly 220,000 clones, with 80% found just once. Sequenced sample: PBMCs or T cells enriched from blood (not recorded which). The receptor set was obtained from a young man with acute COVID-19.

The rearrangement uses TRBV18 and TRBJ1-6; no clear D gene. V gave up 3 bases and J gave up 10 bases, with 7 bases separating them. This CDR3 is built from 12 residues. Germline CDR1 KGHSH, CDR2 LQKENI. DNA for the CDR3: TGTGCCAGCTCACCGGTGCGGTCACCCCTCCACTTT. This sequence encodes CASSPVRSPLHF.

V gene TRBV28 combines with J gene TRBJ2-5; 8 nucleotides agree with TRBD1. The CDR3 totals 18 residues. The germline V gene encodes CDR1 MDHEN and CDR2 SYDVKM. J was trimmed by 0 bases and V by 5 bases; bases with no gene match: 14. CDR3 in amino acids: CASSGLIGTGQYQETQYF. Written as DNA, the CDR3 is TGTGCCAGCAGTGGATTGATTGGGACAGGCCAGTACCAAGAGACCCAGTACTTC.

The V call is TRBV4-1, the J call TRBJ1-2, with 11 bases aligning to TRBD1. This CDR3 has 17 residues. J lost 4 bases, V lost 4 bases, and 11 bases had no gene match. CDR1 and CDR2 from the germline V gene are MGHRA and YSYEKL. The CDR3 sequence is CASSLRPGQGVSYGYTF. Here the CDR3 DNA reads TGCGCCAGCAGCCTACGCCCGGGACAGGGGGTTTCCTATGGCTACACCTTC.

This chain connects TRBV29-1 to TRBJ2-5, with D possibly matching TRBD1 (5 bases). The CDR3 covers 12 residues. Trimming removed 5 bases at V and 5 bases at J, with 12 bases between. CDR1 is SQVTM, CDR2 ANQGSEA, per germline. This chain's CDR3 is CSVQGLWETQYF. The CDR3, as DNA: TGCAGCGTTCAGGGTCTCTGGGAGACCCAGTACTTC.

This chain joins TRBV7-9 and TRBJ2-7; 9 bases align to TRBD1. Germline V CDR1 and CDR2: SEHNR, FQNEAQ (reference sequence). The CDR3 covers 14 residues. With 5 bases clipped from V and 2 bases from J, the junction kept 4 bases outside the gene matches. The DNA of the CDR3 is TGTGCCAGCAGCCCCGGACAGGGGACCTACGAGCAGTACTTC. As protein: CASSPGQGTYEQYF. Full variable domain (missing parts from reference TRBV7-9 and TRBJ2-7): DTGVSQNPRHKITKRGQNVTFRCDPISEHNRLYWYRQTLGQGPEFLTYFQNEAQLEKSRLLSDRFSAERPKGSFSTLEIQRTEQGDSAMYLCASSPGQGTYEQYFGPGTRLTVT.

The V gene is TRBV9, the J gene TRBJ2-3; TRBD2 matches 7 bases. There are 15 residues in the CDR3. Trimming at V came to 4 bases and at J to 3 bases, leaving 8 bases not matched to a gene. Germline V CDR1 and CDR2: SGDLS, YYNGEE. The CDR3 loop reads CASSTYGGGTDTQYF. The CDR3 nucleotides read TGTGCCAGCAGCACCTACGGGGGAGGGACAGATACGCAGTATTTT.

This clone was detected once. V gene TRBV5-6 combines with J gene TRBJ1-5; 8 bases match TRBD1. The germline V gene has CDR1 SGHDT and CDR2 YYEEEE. The J segment lost 3 bases and the V segment lost 2 bases, leaving 7 bases of the junction unmatched. The CDR3 is made up of 16 amino acids. The CDR3 DNA sequence: TGTGCCAGCAGCTTACGGACAGGGCTGCCCAATCAGCCCCAGCATTTT. Translating it yields CASSLRTGLPNQPQHF.

The V and J genes are TRBV6-2 or TRBV6-3 and TRBJ2-7, with D maybe TRBD2 (5 bases). The CDR3 is 11 residues long. Trimming left V 5 bases short and J 7 bases short, with 9 bases between. Germline values: CDR1 MNHEY, CDR2 SVGEGT. The CDR3 sequence is CASSTWEEQYF. The CDR3 DNA follows: TGTGCCAGCAGTACCTGGGAGGAGCAGTACTTC.

The rearrangement links TRBV9 to TRBJ1-6, with TRBD1 matching over 7 bases. The CDR3 totals 14 residues. Germline trimming cut 5 bases from V and 5 bases from J; bases unmatched to any gene: 4. The germline V gene encodes CDR1 SGDLS and CDR2 YYNGEE. CDR3 sequence (DNA): TGTGCCAGCAGTCTCGGGACAGATAATTCACCCCTCCACTTT. This encodes CASSLGTDNSPLHF.

The sample holds a few counts of this clone. The V and J genes are TRBV30 and TRBJ2-5, with D perhaps TRBD2 (7 bases). Deletions cut 0 bases from V and 7 bases from J, with 15 bases between. The CDR3 is 14 residues long. Per germline, CDR1 GTSNPN and CDR2 SVGIG (reference sequence). The CDR3 reads CAWSVQGGSRTQYF. The CDR3 bases are TGTGCCTGGAGTGTACAGGGAGGGAGCAGGACCCAGTACTTC.

Only one count was recorded for this clone. The chain carries TRBV9 and TRBJ2-1; 7 bases fit TRBD2. In germline, CDR1 is SGDLS, CDR2 YYNGEE. CDR3 size: 14 residues. Unmatched junction bases numbered 3, after V lost 0 bases and J lost 6 bases. CDR3 amino acids: CASSVDGGGNEQFF. As DNA, the CDR3 is TGTGCCAGCAGCGTAGATGGCGGGGGCAATGAGCAGTTCTTC.

This clone showed up just once. The chain joins TRBV29-1 to TRBJ1-5, with a possible D match to TRBD1 (6 bases). The CDR3 contains 12 residues. Trimming took 7 bases from V and 4 from J, leaving 11 bases between them. Germline V gives CDR1 SQVTM, CDR2 ANQGSEA. The CDR3 loop is CSATGRNQPQHF. CDR3 nucleotides: TGCAGCGCGACAGGCCGTAATCAGCCCCAGCATTTT.

This chain links TRBV5-1 with TRBJ1-2; possible D gene TRBD1, 6 bases. Germline V CDR1 and CDR2: SGHRS, YFSETQ. V dropped 0 bases and J dropped 4 bases, with 10 bases sitting between them. The length of the CDR3 is 14 residues. This chain's CDR3 is CASSLERGPYGYTF. DNA of the CDR3: TGCGCCAGCAGCTTGGAGCGGGGGCCCTATGGCTACACCTTC. Full variable domain (missing parts from reference TRBV5-1 and TRBJ1-2): KAGVTQTPRYLIKTRGQQVTLSCSPISGHRSVSWYQQTPGQGLQFLFEYFSETQRNKGNFPGRFSGRQFSNSRSEMNVSTLELGDSALYLCASSLERGPYGYTFGSGTRLTVV.

This chain joins TRBV9 and TRBJ2-2; TRBD2 matches 7 bases. In germline, CDR1 is SGDLS, CDR2 YYNGEE. V trimming: 1 base; J trimming: 4 bases; junction bases outside the gene matches: 10. CDR3 length: 17 residues. CDR3 DNA sequence: TGTGCCAGCAGCGTAAGTCCCAGCGGGGTGGGCACCGGGGAGCTGTTTTTT. It is translated as CASSVSPSGVGTGELFF.

This clone appeared many times. The CDR3, as DNA: TGCGCCAGCAACCGGGAAGCGGGGGGGCGCACAGATACGCAGTATTTT. Translation: CASNREAGGRTDTQYF. V and J are TRBV5-1 and TRBJ2-3; 10 bases are a match to TRBD2. CDR1 and CDR2 (germline): SGHRS, YFSETQ. The length of the CDR3 is 16 residues. Trimming cost V 6 bases and J 1 base; bases outside gene matches: 8.

The chain joins TRBV9 to TRBJ1-2; D possibly corresponds to TRBD1 (6 bases). This CDR3 contains 13 residues. Germline values: CDR1 SGDLS, CDR2 YYNGEE. Trimming took 7 bases from V and 7 from J, leaving 17 bases between them. The CDR3 sequence is CASGGHPAIGYTF. CDR3 DNA: TGTGCCAGCGGGGGACATCCAGCTATTGGCTACACCTTC. The complete variable domain, with remaining parts taken from reference TRBV9 and TRBJ1-2, reads DSGVTQTPKHLITATGQRVTLRCSPRSGDLSVYWYQQSLDQGLQFLIQYYNGEERAKGNILERFSAQQFPDLHSELNLSSLELGDSALYFCASGGHPAIGYTFGSGTRLTVV.

The gene calls are TRBV5-1 and TRBJ1-6; perhaps TRBD1 as D (6 bases). V shed 0 bases and J shed 8 bases, with 12 bases lying between them. CDR1 is SGHRS, CDR2 YFSETQ, per germline. This CDR3 has 15 amino acids. The CDR3 nucleotides are TGCGCCAGCAGCTTGGAGGGGGTTCGGGATTCACCCCTCCACTTT. Translated, it gives CASSLEGVRDSPLHF.

The chain carries TRBV19 and TRBJ1-4; 10 bases line up with TRBD1. Germline V gene lookup returns CDR1 LNHDA and CDR2 SQIVND (reference sequence). The CDR3 runs 12 residues. The DNA for the CDR3 is TGTGTCTCGAGGGACAGGGGTGAAAAACTGTTTTTT. It translates to CVSRDRGEKLFF.

The chain carries TRBV19 and TRBJ1-1; no definite D call. Germline V lookup: CDR1 LNHDA, CDR2 SQIVND (reference sequence). This CDR3 is 13 amino acids long. V shed 7 bases and J shed 1 base, with 10 bases lying between them. CDR3 protein: CASISQWNTEAFF. CDR3 DNA sequence: TGTGCCAGTATTTCGCAGTGGAACACTGAAGCTTTCTTT.

On this clone: Given a much more abundant clone one base away, this may be a read error. Other DNA sequences in this specimen translate into the identical CDR3. V usage is TRBV9 and J usage is TRBJ1-1, with 9 bases matching TRBD1. The CDR3 totals 16 residues. The ends lost 0 bases at V and 1 base at J; junction bases unmatched: 4. The germline V gene has CDR1 SGDLS and CDR2 YYNGEE. For the CDR3, the DNA is TGTGCCAGCAGCGTAGCAACAGGGGGCCCGAACACTGAAGCTTTCTTT. Translating it yields CASSVATGGPNTEAFF.